This T cell receptor (beta chain) was observed in a study of blood T cell repertoires in COVID-19. Study information: Both acute and convalescent COVID-19 samples were obtained from the United States, Italy and Spain. T cells, B-cell-depleted T cells, or PBMCs supplied cDNA or gDNA.

How the authors handled the data: Reference gene primers were amplified, and this amplification served to estimate nucleated cell counts. Libraries were prepared by immunoSEQ multiplex PCR; TCRdb keeps only in-frame clonotypes and omits some of them. V and J calls and clone size come straight from that table; D and trimming were deduced from the DNA. In the table there are roughly 130,000 clones, under 95% of which are singletons. The CDR3 covers 15 residues. V was trimmed by 4 bases and J by 0 bases, leaving 10 bases between them. CDR1 SGHRS and CDR2 YFSETQ come from the germline V gene. Material for sequencing was peripheral blood. The receptor's source is a man aged 50-60 years with active COVID-19. The chain uses TRBV5-1 and TRBJ1-4; D ambiguous. The CDR3, as DNA: TGCGCCAGCAGCCCTTCCGGGGCAACTAATGAAAAACTGTTTTTT. The encoded protein is CASSPSGATNEKLFF.